The text below deals with one T cell receptor beta chain. Its cognate antigen has yet to be identified. The input lacks base qualities; no much larger clone sits a single base away. The sample originates from a study of cytotoxic CD8 clonotypes in ibrutinib-treated CLL (dated by TCRdb to the early 2020s). Notes on the research overall: The cohort included some 14 treatment-naive and roughly 10 relapsed/refractory patients; roughly 17 were IGHV unmutated. Response samples were obtained after a median of around eleven months of treatment, with a range of about 6 to 36 months. Patients were still on ibrutinib when every remission and progressive disease sample was collected. Cryopreserved peripheral blood mononuclear cells were collected before treatment, at response, and at either disease progression or sustained remission. On average, each sample had about 260,000 productive templates and under 95,000 productive rearrangements. Partial responses were observed in about 25 patients and complete responses in 2; after a median follow-up of 68 months, remission was maintained in 15 or so patients and progression was observed in approximately twelve. Of the approximately 90 participants in the trial, 26 had longitudinal samples available.

The goal of deep resolution MiSeq sequencing was a depth between 1 in 1 million and 1 in 200,000 T cells, and coverage averaged 10x per clonotype. The immunoSEQ hsTCRB Kit was used to generate the TCR beta libraries. The original methods were these. The data were analyzed with ImmunoSEQ Analyzer and ImmunoSEQ Data Assistant, and V, D and J gene assignments followed IMGT definitions. Clonality, which ranges from 0 to 1, was calculated by subtracting the normalized Shannon entropy of productive rearrangement frequencies from one. Only overrepresented clonotypes making up at least 0.05% of the repertoire of each patient were included in the public clonotype analysis. Repertoires from approximately 13 age-matched healthy donors in immuneACCESS were used as clonality controls. In its TCRdb copy, this immuneACCESS table keeps in-frame sequences only and misses some clones. Where compared with another copy, unresolved V genes explain less than half of these, and the others have no known cause. D and trimming come from the DNA, and the V and J calls and clone size come from that table. The sample data list fewer than 50,000 clones, and 65% to 70% of these were observed just once. The leading ten clones occupy under 25% of the sample.

Results and caveats for the whole study, not just this receptor: An increase in clonality was observed at ibrutinib response, with clonality remaining stable during sustained remission and falling back toward baseline at progression. Sampling times were not matched between patients in sustained remission and patients whose disease was progressing, and lymph node repertoires were not examined. Public clonotypes were found to be uncommon and were observed to contract or remain stable during treatment; the increase in clonality was shown to reflect expansion of private clonotypes at ibrutinib response. At baseline, clonality was higher than in age-matched healthy donors and showed a strong correlation with circulating CD8+ T-cell counts.

The meaning of the sample's time point label: 24 months on ibrutinib. Roughly 2 micrograms of genomic DNA were extracted from cryopreserved PBMCs for TCR beta library preparation. High-throughput TCR beta sequencing was performed on longitudinal blood samples from CLL patients receiving ibrutinib monotherapy. The patients took part in an open-label, single-center phase 2 trial of ibrutinib monotherapy. Per the germline V gene, SGHRS is the CDR1 and YFSETQ is the CDR2. Reading from cysteine to phenylalanine, the CDR3 counts 13 amino acids. This entry keeps only the CDR3 DNA: 39 bases, framed from base 1. The germline ends are 7 bases apart after V is trimmed by 4 bases and J by 0 bases.

Sequenced here: PBMCs, sampled after 24 months of ibrutinib treatment. This sequence was found in a human donor with chronic lymphocytic leukemia. The rearrangement combines TRBV5-1 with TRBJ1-1; the D gene is unclear. The DNA sequence is TGCGCCAGCAGCCGAGGGTTGAACACTGAAGCTTTCTTT. This yields the protein CASSRGLNTEAFF.